This passage covers 3 T cell receptor beta chains from one sample sequenced in a study of T cell changes during pregnancy in multiple sclerosis. Clones were read by immunoSEQ multiplex PCR, and TCRdb kept only the in-frame ones, dropping some. Of tens of thousands of clones in the sample, 90% were seen once. This material consisted of peripheral blood, taken in the third trimester of pregnancy. The source of these receptors is a female donor with multiple sclerosis, enrolled in a pregnancy study.

J is TRBJ1-2 and V is TRBV5-4; TRBD1 matches 9 bases. Germline lookup yields CDR1 SGHNT and CDR2 YYREEE (reference sequence). Unmatched junction bases numbered 6, after V lost 4 bases and J lost 8 bases. The CDR3 spans 13 residues. DNA of the CDR3: TGTGCCAGCAGCGATGGGACAGGGCGAGGCTACACCTTC. Translation: CASSDGTGRGYTF.

V and J are TRBV11-2 and TRBJ1-2, with D unresolved. The CDR3 has 13 residues. Trimming stripped 4 bases from V and 2 bases from J, with 8 bases between. The germline V gene has CDR1 SGHAT and CDR2 FQNNGV. DNA of the CDR3: TGTGCCAGCAGCTGGGAGGGCAACTATGGCTACACCTTC. Encoded protein: CASSWEGNYGYTF.

The sample holds a few counts of this clone. The chain links TRBV5-1 to TRBJ1-2; tentative D call: TRBD1 (6 bases). In germline, CDR1 is SGHRS, CDR2 YFSETQ. Trimming removed 0 bases at V and 3 bases at J, with 6 bases between. This CDR3 has 13 residues. DNA for the CDR3: TGCGCCAGCAGCTTGGGACAGGACTATGGCTACACCTTC. This encodes CASSLGQDYGYTF. Combining the CDR3 with reference TRBV5-1 and TRBJ1-2 gives the whole variable domain KAGVTQTPRYLIKTRGQQVTLSCSPISGHRSVSWYQQTPGQGLQFLFEYFSETQRNKGNFPGRFSGRQFSNSRSEMNVSTLELGDSALYLCASSLGQDYGYTFGSGTRLTVV.